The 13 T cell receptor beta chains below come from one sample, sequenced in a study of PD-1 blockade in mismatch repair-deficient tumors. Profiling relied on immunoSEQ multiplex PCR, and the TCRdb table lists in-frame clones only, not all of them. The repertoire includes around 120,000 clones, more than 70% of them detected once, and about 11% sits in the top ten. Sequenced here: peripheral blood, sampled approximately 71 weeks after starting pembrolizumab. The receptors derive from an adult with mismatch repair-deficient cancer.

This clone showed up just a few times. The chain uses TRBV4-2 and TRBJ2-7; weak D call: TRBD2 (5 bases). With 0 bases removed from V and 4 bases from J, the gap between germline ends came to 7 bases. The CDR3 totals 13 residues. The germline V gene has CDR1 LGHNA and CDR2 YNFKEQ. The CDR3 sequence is CASSQDRRYEQYF. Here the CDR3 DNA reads TGTGCCAGCAGCCAAGACAGGAGGTACGAGCAGTACTTC.

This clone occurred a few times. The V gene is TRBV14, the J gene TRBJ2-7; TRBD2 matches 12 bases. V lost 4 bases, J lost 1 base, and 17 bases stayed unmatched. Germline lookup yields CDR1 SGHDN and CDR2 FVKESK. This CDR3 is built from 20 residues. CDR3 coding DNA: TGTGCCAGCAGCCCAACATACCTCGGGACTAGCGGGTGGAAATCCTACGAGCAGTACTTC. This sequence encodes CASSPTYLGTSGWKSYEQYF.

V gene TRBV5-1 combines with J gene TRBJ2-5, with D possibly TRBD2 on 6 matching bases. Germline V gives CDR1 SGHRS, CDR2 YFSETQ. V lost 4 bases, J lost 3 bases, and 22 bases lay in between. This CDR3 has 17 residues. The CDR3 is CASSPPLAGPLEETQYF. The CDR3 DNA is TGCGCCAGCAGCCCTCCCCTGGCGGGACCCTTGGAAGAGACCCAGTACTTC.

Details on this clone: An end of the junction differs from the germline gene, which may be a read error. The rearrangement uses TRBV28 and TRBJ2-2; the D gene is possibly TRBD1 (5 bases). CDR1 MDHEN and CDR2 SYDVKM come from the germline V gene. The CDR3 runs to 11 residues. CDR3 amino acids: CACRAAGELFF. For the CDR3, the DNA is TGTGCCTGCAGGGCAGCCGGGGAGCTGTTTTTT. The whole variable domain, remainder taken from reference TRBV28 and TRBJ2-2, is DVKVTQSSRYLVKRTGEKVFLECVQDMDHENMFWYRQDPGLGLRLIYFSYDVKMKEKGDIPEGYSVSREKKERFSLILESASTNQTSMYLCACRAAGELFFGEGSRLTVL.

As DNA, the CDR3 is TGTGCCAGCAGCTTAGTTGAGCGCCGGGGGATCTACGAGCAGTACTTC. Amino acid sequence: CASSLVERRGIYEQYF. The chain carries TRBV7-9 and TRBJ2-7; TRBD2 is a possible D gene (6 bases). The ends were cut back, 1 base at V and 3 bases at J, with 16 bases in the middle. The CDR3 spans 16 residues. In germline, CDR1 is SEHNR, CDR2 FQNEAQ (reference sequence). The whole variable domain, remainder taken from reference TRBV7-9 and TRBJ2-7, is DTGVSQNPRHKITKRGQNVTFRCDPISEHNRLYWYRQTLGQGPEFLTYFQNEAQLEKSRLLSDRFSAERPKGSFSTLEIQRTEQGDSAMYLCASSLVERRGIYEQYFGPGTRLTVT.

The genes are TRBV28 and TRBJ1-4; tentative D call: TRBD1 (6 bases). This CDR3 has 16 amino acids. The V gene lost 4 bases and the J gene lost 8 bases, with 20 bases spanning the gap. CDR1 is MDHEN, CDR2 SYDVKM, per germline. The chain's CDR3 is CASSYPSGARREKLFF. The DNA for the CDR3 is TGTGCCAGCAGTTATCCCTCGGGGGCTCGGAGGGAAAAACTGTTTTTT.

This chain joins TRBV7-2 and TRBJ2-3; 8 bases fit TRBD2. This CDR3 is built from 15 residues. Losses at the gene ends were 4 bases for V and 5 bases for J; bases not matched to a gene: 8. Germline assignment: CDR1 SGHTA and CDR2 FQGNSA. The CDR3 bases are TGTGCCAGCAGCTCCACCGGGACTAGAGGAGATACGCAGTATTTT. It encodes CASSSTGTRGDTQYF.

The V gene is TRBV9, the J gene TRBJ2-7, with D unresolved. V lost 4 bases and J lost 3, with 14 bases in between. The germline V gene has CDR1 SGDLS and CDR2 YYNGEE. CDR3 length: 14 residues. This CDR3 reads CASSPDGLIYEQYF. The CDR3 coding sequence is TGTGCCAGCAGCCCCGACGGGCTGATCTACGAGCAGTACTTC.

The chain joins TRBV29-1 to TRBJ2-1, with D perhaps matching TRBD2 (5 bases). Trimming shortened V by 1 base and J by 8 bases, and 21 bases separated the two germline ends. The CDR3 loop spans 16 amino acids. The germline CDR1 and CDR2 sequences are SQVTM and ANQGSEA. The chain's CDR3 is CSVEGASGRVEYEQFF. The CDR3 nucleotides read TGCAGCGTTGAAGGGGCCTCGGGAAGGGTTGAGTATGAGCAGTTCTTC.

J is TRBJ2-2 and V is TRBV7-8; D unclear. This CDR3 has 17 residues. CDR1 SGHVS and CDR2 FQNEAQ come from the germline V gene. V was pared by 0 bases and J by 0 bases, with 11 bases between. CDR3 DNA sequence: TGTGCCAGCAGCTTAGCATGGGCCGGTGCGAACACCGGGGAGCTGTTTTTT. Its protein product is CASSLAWAGANTGELFF.

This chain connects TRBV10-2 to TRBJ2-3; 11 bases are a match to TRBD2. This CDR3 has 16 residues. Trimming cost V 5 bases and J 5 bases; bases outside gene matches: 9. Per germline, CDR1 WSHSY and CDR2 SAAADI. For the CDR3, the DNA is TGCGCCAGCAGTTTAACCGGGACTAGCGGCCGAGATACGCAGTATTTT. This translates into CASSLTGTSGRDTQYF.

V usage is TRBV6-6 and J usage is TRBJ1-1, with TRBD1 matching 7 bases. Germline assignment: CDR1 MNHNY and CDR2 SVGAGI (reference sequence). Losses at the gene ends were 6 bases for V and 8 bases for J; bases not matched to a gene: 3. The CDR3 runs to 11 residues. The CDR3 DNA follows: TGTGCCAGCAGGAGGGACAGAGAAGCTTTCTTT. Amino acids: CASRRDREAFF.

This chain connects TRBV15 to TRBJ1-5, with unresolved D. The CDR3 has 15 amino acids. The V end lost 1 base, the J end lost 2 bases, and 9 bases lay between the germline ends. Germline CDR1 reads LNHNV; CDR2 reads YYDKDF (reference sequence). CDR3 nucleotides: TGTGCCACCAGCAGAGCGGGCGAGGGCAATCAGCCCCAGCATTTT. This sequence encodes CATSRAGEGNQPQHF. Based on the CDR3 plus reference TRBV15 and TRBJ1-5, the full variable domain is DAMVIQNPRYQVTQFGKPVTLSCSQTLNHNVMYWYQQKSSQAPKLLFHYYDKDFNNEADTPDNFQSRRPNTSFCFLDIRSPGLGDTAMYLCATSRAGEGNQPQHFGDGTRLSIL.